The rows below give T cell receptor beta chains drawn from one sample of a study of blood T cell repertoires in COVID-19. Sequenced by immunoSEQ multiplex PCR; TCRdb stores in-frame clones only, minus some. Among fewer than 120,000 clones listed, about 85% were seen once. Sequencing used peripheral blood. These receptors were taken from a human donor in a cohort sampled during active COVID-19. Both conserved end residues are trimmed from each CDR3. D genes are given only for firm matches.

V	D	J	CDR3
TRBV10-3	.	TRBJ1-1	AQRGQENTEAF
TRBV29-1	TRBD2	TRBJ2-5	SVGTSGETQY
TRBV28	TRBD1	TRBJ2-5	ASSLSATGGETQY
TRBV7-8	.	TRBJ2-6	ASSQRTANSGANVLT
TRBV9	TRBD2	TRBJ2-1	ASSPKKLAGLGGHYNEQF
TRBV30	.	TRBJ1-3	AWSVRGGGNTIY
TRBV5-8	.	TRBJ2-5	ASSRGEARETQY
TRBV7-2	TRBD2	TRBJ2-1	ASSYTKAGGRGEQF
TRBV5-5	.	TRBJ1-2	ASSLDRDGFGYT
TRBV7-3	.	TRBJ1-1	ASSLGGFNTEAF
TRBV9	.	TRBJ2-2	ASSPQEGATGELF
TRBV2	.	TRBJ1-6	ASRPPGPISPLH
TRBV29-1	TRBD2	TRBJ2-7	SVLGTRETYEQY
TRBV7-3	.	TRBJ1-2	ASSPHFGNRAWGYT
TRBV7-7	TRBD1	TRBJ2-1	ASSSGTGLATANNEQF
TRBV24-1	.	TRBJ2-7	ATSDLKQGNYEQY
TRBV6-5	.	TRBJ1-1	ASSYTSNTEAF
TRBV6-5	.	TRBJ1-2	ASSYQGQDGYT
TRBV5-4	.	TRBJ2-3	ASSLSGNTDTQY
TRBV9	.	TRBJ2-3	ASSVGGWATDTQY
TRBV28	TRBD2	TRBJ2-7	ASSYASGLAGDYEQY
TRBV13	.	TRBJ1-1	ASRLSLTVNTEAF
TRBV5-4	TRBD2	TRBJ2-5	ASSLAASGGPGETQY
TRBV7-8	.	TRBJ1-2	ASSHTGFYGYT